Described below is a single T cell receptor beta chain sequence and its context. The data originate from a study of technical replicates of blood from several donors. TCRdb's copy holds only in-frame clones and misses some; the assay was immunoSEQ multiplex PCR. The table has tens of thousands of clones, roughly 90% seen once. This CDR3 comprises 16 residues. Looked up from germline, CDR1 is WNHNN and CDR2 is SYGVQD (reference sequence). The ends were cut back, 7 bases at V and 5 bases at J, with 21 bases in the middle. The sample taken for sequencing was PBMCs. The chain recombines TRBV10-1 with TRBJ1-5; D is unresolved. The TCR was taken from a human donor in good health. Some clones in this sample may be carry-over from other donors' samples. In nucleotides, the CDR3 is TGCGCCAGCACCTACTCCGGGTCTTACCTCGATCAGCCCCAGCATTTT. Protein sequence: CASTYSGSYLDQPQHF.